Listed below are T cell receptor beta chains from one sample, sequenced in a study of T cell repertoires in cytomegalovirus infection. Their recognized antigens are unknown. TCRdb passed the reads through MiXCR, listing each CDR3 protein once. The repertoire has 700,000 to 950,000 distinct CDR3 sequences, 32% of them found once; the top ten carry 9.5% to 15%. The specimen was cultured CD8+ T cells from PBMCs, collected from culture after CMV antigen stimulation. The receptors derive from a human donor in good health (CMV status not recorded). Some clones in this sample may be carry-over from other donors' samples. Both conserved end residues are part of each CDR3. D genes are given only for firm matches. Rows may omit the clone size; those that give it use once, few, many or a size class.

abundance,d_gene,j_gene,v_gene,CDR3aa,CDR3nt
many,NA,TRBJ1-3,TRBV12-3/TRBV12-4,CASSFGNTIYF,TGTGCCAGCAGCTTTGGAAACACCATATATTTT
NA,NA,TRBJ2-1,TRBV7-9,CASSINFRGVNEQFF,TGTGCCAGCAGCATAAACTTCAGGGGTGTGAATGAGCAGTTCTTC
few,NA,TRBJ1-5,TRBV12-3/TRBV12-4,CASSPDSYQPQHF,TGTGCCAGCAGCCCGGACAGCTATCAGCCCCAGCATTTT
NA,NA,TRBJ1-4,TRBV6-6,CASSYSIKEKLFF,TGTGCCAGCAGTTACTCTATAAAGGAAAAACTGTTTTTT
NA,NA,TRBJ2-3,TRBV10-3,CTISARQGRGIDTQYF,TGTACCATCAGTGCACGTCAGGGAAGAGGGATAGATACGCAGTATTTT
NA,TRBD1,TRBJ2-5,TRBV7-1,CASSLTGTVDTQYF,TGTGCCAGCAGCCTGACAGGGACAGTAGATACCCAGTACTTC
NA,NA,TRBJ2-1,TRBV7-9,CASRRDRGKTSGVNEQFF,TGTGCCAGCAGGCGGGACAGGGGAAAGACTAGCGGGGTCAATGAGCAGTTCTTC
NA,TRBD1,TRBJ1-5,TRBV6-5,CASSSKMTGGMGIWNQPQHF,TGTGCCAGCAGCTCTAAAATGACAGGGGGCATGGGTATTTGGAATCAGCCCCAGCATTTT
once,NA,TRBJ1-1,TRBV9,CASSVESRAVNTEAFF,TGTGCCAGCAGCGTAGAGTCAAGGGCGGTGAACACTGAAGCTTTCTTT
NA,NA,TRBJ1-5,TRBV12-3/TRBV12-4,CASSTGTTVGNQPQHF,TGTGCCAGCAGTACCGGGACGACAGTTGGCAATCAGCCCCAGCATTTT
NA,TRBD1,TRBJ2-2,TRBV6-2/TRBV6-3,CATSGGEPYTGELFF,TGTGCCACCTCAGGGGGAGAGCCCTACACCGGGGAGCTGTTTTTT
NA,TRBD2,TRBJ2-3,TRBV6-2/TRBV6-3,CASSHGASGGAEDTQYF,TGTGCCAGCAGCCACGGCGCCAGCGGGGGGGCGGAAGATACGCAGTATTTT
NA,NA,TRBJ1-1,TRBV14,CASRTYELNTEAFF,TGTGCCAGCAGGACGTACGAACTGAACACTGAAGCTTTCTTT
NA,NA,TRBJ1-5,TRBV14,CASSSGRQASNQPQHF,TGTGCCAGCAGCTCCGGAAGACAGGCAAGCAATCAGCCCCAGCATTTT
NA,NA,TRBJ2-5,TRBV7-1,CASSPQGSYQETQYF,TGTGCCAGCAGCCCCCAGGGTTCGTACCAAGAGACCCAGTACTTC
NA,NA,TRBJ2-1,TRBV27,CAGSLGAEQFF,TGTGCCGGCAGTTTAGGAGCTGAGCAGTTCTTC
few,TRBD1,TRBJ1-1,TRBV5-1,CASSPSQGGATEAFF,TGCGCCAGCAGCCCTTCACAGGGGGGGGCCACTGAAGCTTTCTTT
few,NA,TRBJ2-5,TRBV7-2,CASSLEGGAGETQYF,TGTGCCAGCAGCTTGGAAGGGGGGGCCGGGGAGACCCAGTACTTC
few,NA,TRBJ2-1,TRBV23-1,CASSQFEAQSSYNEQFF,TGCGCCAGCAGTCAATTTGAAGCACAGAGCTCCTACAATGAGCAGTTCTTC
NA,NA,TRBJ1-1,TRBV5-4,CASSGTQGTEAFF,TGTGCCAGCAGCGGAACCCAGGGCACTGAAGCTTTCTTT
NA,NA,TRBJ1-2,TRBV12-3/TRBV12-4,CASSFRVEGYTF,TGTGCCAGCAGTTTCAGGGTTGAAGGCTACACCTTC
NA,NA,TRBJ1-6,TRBV5-1,CASSLGPGALHF,TGCGCCAGCAGCTTGGGACCCGGGGCCCTCCACTTT
NA,NA,TRBJ1-1,TRBV10-3,CASLDSPGEAFF,TGTGCCAGTTTGGACAGCCCGGGGGAAGCTTTCTTT
NA,NA,TRBJ1-1,TRBV6-5,CASSSGFGGDTEAFF,TGTGCCAGCAGTTCCGGCTTCGGAGGGGACACTGAAGCTTTCTTT
NA,NA,TRBJ2-2,TRBV4-2,CASSQGGLANTGELFF,TGTGCCAGCAGCCAGGGGGGCCTAGCGAACACCGGGGAGCTGTTTTTT
many,TRBD1,TRBJ1-2,TRBV7-9,CASSNLQGDGYTF,TGTGCCAGCAGTAATTTACAGGGGGATGGCTACACCTTC
few,NA,TRBJ1-2,TRBV27,CASSPGPQRGYTF,TGTGCCAGCAGTCCGGGACCTCAAAGGGGCTACACCTTC
NA,NA,TRBJ1-4,TRBV6-4,CASSDEHQGEKLFF,TGTGCCAGCAGTGACGAACATCAAGGCGAAAAACTGTTTTTT
NA,NA,TRBJ2-6,TRBV6-5,CASSIQVYSGANVLTF,TGTGCCAGCAGTATACAGGTTTACTCTGGGGCCAACGTCCTGACTTTC
NA,NA,TRBJ1-6,TRBV25-1,CASSERPRGNSPLHF,TGTGCCAGCAGTGAACGGCCCCGGGGGAATTCACCCCTCCACTTT
NA,NA,TRBJ1-4,TRBV28,CASRRGATNEKLFF,TGTGCCAGCAGGCGCGGGGCAACTAATGAAAAACTGTTTTTT
many,TRBD1,TRBJ2-3,TRBV6-1,CASSEAPSLRDRAYTQYF,TGTGCCAGCAGTGAAGCTCCCAGCCTCCGGGACAGGGCCTATACGCAGTATTTT
NA,NA,TRBJ2-5,TRBV7-9,CASSLVLGQGGETQYF,TGTGCCAGCAGCTTAGTGCTCGGACAGGGAGGGGAGACCCAGTACTTC
NA,TRBD1,TRBJ2-1,TRBV27,CASIGQGANNEQFF,TGTGCCAGCATTGGACAGGGGGCAAACAATGAGCAGTTCTTC
once,NA,TRBJ2-1,TRBV5-6,CASSLEPAGWYNEQFF,TGTGCCAGCAGCTTGGAACCAGCGGGTTGGTACAATGAGCAGTTCTTC
NA,TRBD1,TRBJ1-2,TRBV28,CASSLLQGAVYGYTF,TGTGCCAGCAGTTTGTTACAGGGGGCTGTCTATGGCTACACCTTC
NA,TRBD2,TRBJ2-4,TRBV7-6,CASSTAGGPDIQYF,TGTGCCAGCAGCACAGCGGGGGGGCCTGACATTCAGTACTTC
NA,TRBD1,TRBJ2-1,TRBV6-2/TRBV6-3,CASSSRQGHEQFF,TGTGCCAGCAGTTCCAGACAGGGCCATGAGCAGTTCTTC
few,NA,TRBJ2-3,TRBV7-6,CASSPNAGSTDTQYF,TGTGCCAGCAGCCCGAATGCGGGGAGCACAGATACGCAGTATTTT
NA,NA,TRBJ1-2,TRBV4-1,CASSQVRFPGVYGYTF,TGCGCCAGCAGCCAAGTTCGATTCCCCGGGGTCTATGGCTACACCTTC
NA,TRBD1,TRBJ1-2,TRBV13,CASSLGLMTGTRYGYTF,TGTGCCAGCAGCTTAGGCCTAATGACAGGGACTCGCTATGGCTACACCTTC